This T cell receptor (beta chain) is from a study of blood T cells in healthy people across ages. Alongside a J-beta primer mix, a sample-barcoded 5' primer served in a second PCR lasting 7 to 11 cycles. MiXCR, applied by TCRdb to the 5' RACE reads, yields one record per CDR3 protein. The sample lists 780,000 or so distinct CDR3 sequences, approximately 53% occurring once. General study results and limits: Donor CMV status, an unknown factor, possibly confounded changes in expanded clonotypes.

Germline CDR1 reads DFQATT; CDR2 reads SNEGSKA (reference sequence). The CDR3 has 12 amino acids. Peripheral blood samples of 9 to 10 milliliters were drawn from each donor. Isolation per sample recovered at least 7 million PBMCs. Extracted total RNA amounted to at least 5.5 micrograms for each sample. With respect to this clonotype: Its antigen is currently unknown.

V and J are TRBV20-1 and TRBJ2-7; D not certain. The DNA end is a closer match to TRBJ2-5, so the J assignment may be wrong. Material: blood. This clonotype was obtained from a man aged 35 to 55 in good health. The CDR3 loop is CSAGSVGETQYF. In DNA, the CDR3 is TGCAGTGCAGGCTCGGTGGGAGAGACCCAGTACTTC.